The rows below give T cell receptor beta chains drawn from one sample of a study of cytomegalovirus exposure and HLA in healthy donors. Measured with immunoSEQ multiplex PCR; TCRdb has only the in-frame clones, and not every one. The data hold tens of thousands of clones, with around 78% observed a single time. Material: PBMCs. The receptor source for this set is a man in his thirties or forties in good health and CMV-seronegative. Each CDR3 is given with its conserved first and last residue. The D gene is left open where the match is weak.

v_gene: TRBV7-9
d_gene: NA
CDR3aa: CASSLGQGLNTEAFF

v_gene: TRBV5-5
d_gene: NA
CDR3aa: CASSLGQRVVTYEQYF

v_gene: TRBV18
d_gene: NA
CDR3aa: CASSPYDMNTEAFF

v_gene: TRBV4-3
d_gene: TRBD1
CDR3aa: CASSQGTGGDYGYTF

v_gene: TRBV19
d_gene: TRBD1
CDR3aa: CASSTRQGQNTGELFF

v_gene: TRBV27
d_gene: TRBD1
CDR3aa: CASSPLRTGSNTEAFF

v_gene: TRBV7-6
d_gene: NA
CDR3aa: CASSFGGQKEKLFF

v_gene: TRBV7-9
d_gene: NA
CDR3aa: CASSLTVSSGNTIYF

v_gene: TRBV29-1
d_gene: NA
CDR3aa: CSVVKRDTHYGYTF

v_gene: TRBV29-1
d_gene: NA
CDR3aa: CSVDPFVTEAFF

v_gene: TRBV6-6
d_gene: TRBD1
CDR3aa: CASSKRQGDEKLFF

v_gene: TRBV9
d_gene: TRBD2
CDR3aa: CASSVPSGGSYNEQFF

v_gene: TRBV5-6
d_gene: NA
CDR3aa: CASNSERRRGTGELFF

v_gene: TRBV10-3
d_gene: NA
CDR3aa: CAISDTPTLRAFF

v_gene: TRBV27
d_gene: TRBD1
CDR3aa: CASSSLTGGYSPLHF

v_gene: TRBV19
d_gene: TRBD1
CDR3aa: CASSTGTGRNEQFF

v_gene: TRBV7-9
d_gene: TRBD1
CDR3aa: CASSLRQGLNTEAFF

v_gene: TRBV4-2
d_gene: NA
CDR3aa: CASSRGDLSSTDTQYF

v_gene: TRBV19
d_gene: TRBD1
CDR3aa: CASSRDRGNQPQHF

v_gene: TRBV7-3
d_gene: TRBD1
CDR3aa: CASSFDRGPYNEQFF

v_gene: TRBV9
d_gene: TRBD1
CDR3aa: CASSARMGQGGGNTIYF

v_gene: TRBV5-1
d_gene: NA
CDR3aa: CASGAGRTEGYGYTF

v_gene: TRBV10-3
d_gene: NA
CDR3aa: CAIMSGETEAFF

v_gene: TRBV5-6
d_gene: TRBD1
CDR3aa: CASSLVPGQGNEQFF

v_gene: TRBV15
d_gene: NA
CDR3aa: CATSSGPRDIYF

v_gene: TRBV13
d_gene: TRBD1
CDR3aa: CASSEGQGREKLFF

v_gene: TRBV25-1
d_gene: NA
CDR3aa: CASSEGLDYGYTF

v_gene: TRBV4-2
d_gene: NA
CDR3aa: CASSQDLAGVSYEQYF

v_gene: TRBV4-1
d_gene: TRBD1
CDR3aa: CASSRQGYTEAFF

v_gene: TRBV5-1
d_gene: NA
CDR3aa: CASSPQWTDSGNTIYF

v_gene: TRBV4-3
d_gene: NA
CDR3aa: CASSHPGQSFTEAFF

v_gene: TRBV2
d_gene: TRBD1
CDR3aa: CASSEAGGNYGYTF